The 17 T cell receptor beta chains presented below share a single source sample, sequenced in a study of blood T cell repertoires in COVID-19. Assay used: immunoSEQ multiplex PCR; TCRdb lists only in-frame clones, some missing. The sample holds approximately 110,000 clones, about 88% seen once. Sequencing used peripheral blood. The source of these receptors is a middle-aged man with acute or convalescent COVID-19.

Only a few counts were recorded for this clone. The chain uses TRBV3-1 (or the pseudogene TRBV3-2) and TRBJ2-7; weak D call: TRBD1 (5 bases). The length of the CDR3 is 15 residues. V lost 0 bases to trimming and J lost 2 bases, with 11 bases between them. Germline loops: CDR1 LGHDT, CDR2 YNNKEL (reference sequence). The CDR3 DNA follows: TGTGCCAGCAGCCAAGATCTGTACAGGCCCTACGAGCAGTACTTC. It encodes CASSQDLYRPYEQYF.

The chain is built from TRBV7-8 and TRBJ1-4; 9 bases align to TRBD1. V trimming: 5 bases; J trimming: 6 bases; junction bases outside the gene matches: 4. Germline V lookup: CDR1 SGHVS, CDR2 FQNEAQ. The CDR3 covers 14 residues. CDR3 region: CASSKDRGYEKLFF. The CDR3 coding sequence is TGTGCCAGCAGCAAAGACAGGGGGTATGAAAAACTGTTTTTT. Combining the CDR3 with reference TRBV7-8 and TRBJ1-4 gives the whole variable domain GAGVSQSPRYKVAKRGQDVALRCDPISGHVSLFWYQQALGQGPEFLTYFQNEAQLDKSGLPSDRFFAERPEGSVSTLKIQRTQQEDSAVYLCASSKDRGYEKLFFGSGTQLSVL.

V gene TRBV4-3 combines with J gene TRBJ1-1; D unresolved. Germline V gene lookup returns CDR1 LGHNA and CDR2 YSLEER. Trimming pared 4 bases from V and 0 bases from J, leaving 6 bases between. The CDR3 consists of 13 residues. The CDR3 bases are TGCGCCAGCAGCCCGCAGGTGAACACTGAAGCTTTCTTT. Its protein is CASSPQVNTEAFF.

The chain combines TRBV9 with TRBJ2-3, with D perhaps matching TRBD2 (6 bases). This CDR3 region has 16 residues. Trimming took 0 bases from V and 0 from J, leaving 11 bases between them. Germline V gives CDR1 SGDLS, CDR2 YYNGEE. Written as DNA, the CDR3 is TGTGCCAGCAGCGTAGAACCGGGACTTAGCACAGATACGCAGTATTTT. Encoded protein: CASSVEPGLSTDTQYF.

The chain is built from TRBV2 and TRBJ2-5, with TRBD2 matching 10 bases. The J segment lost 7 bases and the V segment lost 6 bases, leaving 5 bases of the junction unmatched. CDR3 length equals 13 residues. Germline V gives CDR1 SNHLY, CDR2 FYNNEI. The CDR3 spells CASRPSGGGTQYF. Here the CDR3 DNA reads TGTGCCAGCAGACCCAGCGGGGGGGGGACCCAGTACTTC.

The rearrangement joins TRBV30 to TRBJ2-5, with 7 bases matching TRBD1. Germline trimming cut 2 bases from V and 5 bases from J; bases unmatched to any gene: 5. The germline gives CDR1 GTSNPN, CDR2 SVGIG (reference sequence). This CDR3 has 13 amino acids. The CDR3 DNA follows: TGTGCCTGGAGTTCAGGGGGTTGGGAGACCCAGTACTTC. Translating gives CAWSSGGWETQYF.

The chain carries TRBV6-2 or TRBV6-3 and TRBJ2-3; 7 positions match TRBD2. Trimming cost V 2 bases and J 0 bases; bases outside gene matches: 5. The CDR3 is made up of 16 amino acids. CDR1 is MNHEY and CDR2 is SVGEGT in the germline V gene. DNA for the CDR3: TGTGCCAGCAGTTACGGAGCGGGGCAAAGCACAGATACGCAGTATTTT. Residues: CASSYGAGQSTDTQYF.

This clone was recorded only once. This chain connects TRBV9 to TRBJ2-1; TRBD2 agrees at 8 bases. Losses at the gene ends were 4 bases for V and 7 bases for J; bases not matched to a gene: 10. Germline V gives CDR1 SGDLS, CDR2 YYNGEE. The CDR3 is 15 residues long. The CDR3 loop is CASSPNLGGVNEQFF. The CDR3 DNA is TGTGCCAGCAGCCCAAACCTCGGGGGGGTAAATGAGCAGTTCTTC.

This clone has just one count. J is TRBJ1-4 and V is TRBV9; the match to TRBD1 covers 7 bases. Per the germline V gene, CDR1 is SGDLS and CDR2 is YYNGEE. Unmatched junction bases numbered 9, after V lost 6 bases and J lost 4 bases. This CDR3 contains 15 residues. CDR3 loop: CASTPTGQFNEKLFF. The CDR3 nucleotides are TGTGCCAGCACCCCAACGGGACAGTTTAATGAAAAACTGTTTTTT.

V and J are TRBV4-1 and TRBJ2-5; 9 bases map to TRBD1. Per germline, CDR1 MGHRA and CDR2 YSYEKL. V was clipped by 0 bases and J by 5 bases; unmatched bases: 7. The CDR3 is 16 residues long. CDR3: CASSQEGQGLLETQYF. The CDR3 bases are TGCGCCAGCAGCCAAGAGGGACAGGGTCTTCTCGAGACCCAGTACTTC.

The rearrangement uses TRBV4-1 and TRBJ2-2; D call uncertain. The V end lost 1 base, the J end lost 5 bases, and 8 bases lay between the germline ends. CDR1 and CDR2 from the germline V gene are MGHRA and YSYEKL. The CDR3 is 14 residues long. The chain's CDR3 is CASSQVFGTGELFF. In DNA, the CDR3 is TGCGCCAGCAGCCAAGTTTTCGGTACCGGGGAGCTGTTTTTT.

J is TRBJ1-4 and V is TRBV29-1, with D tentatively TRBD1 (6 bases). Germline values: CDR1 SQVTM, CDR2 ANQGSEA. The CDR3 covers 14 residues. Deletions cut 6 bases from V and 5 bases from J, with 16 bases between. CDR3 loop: CSVVGTQANEKLFF. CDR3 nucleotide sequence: TGCAGCGTGGTAGGGACACAGGCGAATGAAAAACTGTTTTTT.

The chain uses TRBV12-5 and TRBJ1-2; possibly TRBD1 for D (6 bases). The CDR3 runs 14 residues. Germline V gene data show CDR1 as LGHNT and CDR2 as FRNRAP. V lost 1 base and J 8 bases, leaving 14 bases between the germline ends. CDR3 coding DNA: TGTGCTAGTGGTTTGGGAGGGGGGGGTATGGGCTACACCTTC. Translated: CASGLGGGGMGYTF.

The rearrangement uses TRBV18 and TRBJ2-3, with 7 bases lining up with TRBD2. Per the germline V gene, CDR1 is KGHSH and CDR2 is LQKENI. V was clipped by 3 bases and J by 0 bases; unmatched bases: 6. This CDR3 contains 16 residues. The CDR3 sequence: CASSPSAGVSTDTQYF. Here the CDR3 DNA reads TGTGCCAGCTCACCCTCCGCGGGGGTTAGCACAGATACGCAGTATTTT.

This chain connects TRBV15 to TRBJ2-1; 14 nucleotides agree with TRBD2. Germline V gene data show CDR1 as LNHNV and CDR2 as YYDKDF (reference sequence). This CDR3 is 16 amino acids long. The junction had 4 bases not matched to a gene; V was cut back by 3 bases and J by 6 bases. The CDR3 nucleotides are TGTGCCACCAGCAGGGGACTAGCGGGGGCAATCAATGAGCAGTTCTTC. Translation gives CATSRGLAGAINEQFF.

CDR3 coding DNA: TGTGCCAGCAGCTTAGTCTTGGTTAGCGGAGCCTACAATGAGCAGTTCTTC. Amino acids: CASSLVLVSGAYNEQFF. The V gene is TRBV11-2, the J gene TRBJ2-1, with a tentative D call TRBD2 (6 bases). Germline lookup yields CDR1 SGHAT and CDR2 FQNNGV. The CDR3 spans 17 residues. Trimming cost V 1 base and J 2 bases, with 15 bases left between them. The full variable domain, with the rest looked up from reference TRBV11-2 and TRBJ2-1, is EAGVAQSPRYKIIEKRQSVAFWCNPISGHATLYWYQQILGQGPKLLIQFQNNGVVDDSQLPKDRFSAERLKGVDSTLKIQPAKLEDSAVYLCASSLVLVSGAYNEQFFGPGTRLTVL.

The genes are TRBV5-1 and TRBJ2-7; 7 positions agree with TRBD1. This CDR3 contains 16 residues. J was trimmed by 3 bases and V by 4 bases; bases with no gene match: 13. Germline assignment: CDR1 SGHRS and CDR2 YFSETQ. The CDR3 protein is CASSRLTGQAGYEQYF. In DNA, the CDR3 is TGCGCCAGCAGCAGATTAACAGGACAGGCAGGCTACGAGCAGTACTTC.